These T cell receptor beta chains were read from a single sample in a study of vaccination effects on CD4 cells after COVID-19. Sequencing used immunoSEQ multiplex PCR; TCRdb keeps in-frame clones, though not all of them. Of tens of thousands of clones in the sample, around 69% were seen once. Antigens of these TCRs are unknown. This specimen consisted of CD4+ T cells from PBMCs cultured without peptide, obtained after COVID-19 vaccination. All receptors come from a human donor who received a COVID-19 vaccine. Each CDR3 is given with its conserved first and last residue. The order of the fields is J gene, clone size, D gene, V gene, CDR3 DNA, CDR3 protein. D genes are given only for firm matches. Not every row has a clone size; where given, it reads once, few, many or a size class.

J gene: TRBJ2-3
clone size: NA
D gene: NA
V gene: TRBV28
CDR3 DNA: TGTGCCAGCACCGAGTTGGGGGCCGGTCCAGATACGCAGTATTTT
CDR3 protein: CASTELGAGPDTQYF

J gene: TRBJ1-1
clone size: NA
D gene: NA
V gene: TRBV6-5
CDR3 DNA: TGTGCCAGCAGTTCGCACAGGACGGGCACTGAAGCTTTCTTT
CDR3 protein: CASSSHRTGTEAFF

J gene: TRBJ1-1
clone size: NA
D gene: NA
V gene: TRBV7-3
CDR3 DNA: TGTGCAGGACGGGGGGGGGTAATTACTGAAGCTTTCTTT
CDR3 protein: CAGRGGVITEAFF

J gene: TRBJ2-6
clone size: NA
D gene: NA
V gene: TRBV7-3
CDR3 DNA: TGTGCCAGCAGCTTAGAGGGTTACCACTCTGGGGCCAACGTCCTGACTTTC
CDR3 protein: CASSLEGYHSGANVLTF

J gene: TRBJ1-4
clone size: NA
D gene: NA
V gene: TRBV6-2/TRBV6-3
CDR3 DNA: TGTGCCAGCAGTTACTTCGAACCGGGGATTAATGAAAAACTGTTTTTT
CDR3 protein: CASSYFEPGINEKLFF

J gene: TRBJ1-2
clone size: NA
D gene: NA
V gene: TRBV4-1
CDR3 DNA: TGCGCCAGCAGCCAGTCGACAGCCGCAAACTATGGCTACACCTTC
CDR3 protein: CASSQSTAANYGYTF

J gene: TRBJ2-1
clone size: NA
D gene: NA
V gene: TRBV18
CDR3 DNA: TGTGCCAGCTCACCGGATCCCATCTACAATGAGCAGTTCTTC
CDR3 protein: CASSPDPIYNEQFF

J gene: TRBJ1-4
clone size: NA
D gene: NA
V gene: TRBV6-5
CDR3 DNA: TGTGCCAGCAGTCCACCCGGGGCCAGATCTTTACTGTTTTTT
CDR3 protein: CASSPPGARSLLFF

J gene: TRBJ1-6
clone size: NA
D gene: NA
V gene: TRBV6-1
CDR3 DNA: TGTGCCAGCAGTGAACGGTATAATTCACCCCTCCACTTT
CDR3 protein: CASSERYNSPLHF

J gene: TRBJ1-2
clone size: NA
D gene: TRBD1
V gene: TRBV10-3
CDR3 DNA: TGTGCCATCAGTGAATTAGGACAGGGAGGTGGCTACACCTTC
CDR3 protein: CAISELGQGGGYTF

J gene: TRBJ2-1
clone size: once
D gene: TRBD2
V gene: TRBV4-1
CDR3 DNA: TGCGCCAGCAGCCAGTGGACCCGCGGGACTAGCGGGGGAAATGAGCAGTTCTTC
CDR3 protein: CASSQWTRGTSGGNEQFF

J gene: TRBJ1-3
clone size: NA
D gene: NA
V gene: TRBV5-4
CDR3 DNA: TGTGCCAGCAGCTTAACAGGTCTTTCTGGAAACACCATATATTTT
CDR3 protein: CASSLTGLSGNTIYF

J gene: TRBJ2-5
clone size: NA
D gene: NA
V gene: TRBV12-3/TRBV12-4
CDR3 DNA: TGTGCCAGCAGTTTTCAGCCAGGGGAGACCCAGTACTTC
CDR3 protein: CASSFQPGETQYF

J gene: TRBJ1-1
clone size: few
D gene: TRBD1
V gene: TRBV19
CDR3 DNA: TGTGCCAGTAGACCTCTATACACAGGGGGTCCTGAAGCTTTCTTT
CDR3 protein: CASRPLYTGGPEAFF

J gene: TRBJ1-1
clone size: NA
D gene: NA
V gene: TRBV18
CDR3 DNA: TGTGCCAGCTCACCAAATGGGGGCACTGAAGCTTTCTTT
CDR3 protein: CASSPNGGTEAFF

J gene: TRBJ2-2
clone size: few
D gene: TRBD2
V gene: TRBV4-1
CDR3 DNA: TGCGCCAGCAGCCGAGGACTAGCGGGGGGGCGGATCGGGGAGCTGTTTTTT
CDR3 protein: CASSRGLAGGRIGELFF

J gene: TRBJ2-5
clone size: NA
D gene: TRBD2
V gene: TRBV10-3
CDR3 DNA: TGTGCCATCAGCGGCCGACAAGCGGGGACAGAGACCCAGTACTTC
CDR3 protein: CAISGRQAGTETQYF

J gene: TRBJ1-3
clone size: NA
D gene: TRBD1
V gene: TRBV3-1/TRBV3-2
CDR3 DNA: TGTGCCAGCAGCCTCAGTCCACAGGGGGCCTCTGGAAACACCATATATTTT
CDR3 protein: CASSLSPQGASGNTIYF

J gene: TRBJ2-6
clone size: few
D gene: TRBD1
V gene: TRBV7-2
CDR3 DNA: TGTGCCAGCAGACCGCCCGGACAGGGGGGATCTGGGGCCAACGTCCTGACTTTC
CDR3 protein: CASRPPGQGGSGANVLTF

J gene: TRBJ1-5
clone size: few
D gene: NA
V gene: TRBV6-5
CDR3 DNA: TGTGCCAGCAGTCAACAGTTTAGCAATCAGCCCCAGCATTTT
CDR3 protein: CASSQQFSNQPQHF

J gene: TRBJ2-3
clone size: NA
D gene: NA
V gene: TRBV5-1
CDR3 DNA: TGCGCCAGCAGCTTCCGGGGGGCCGGCCCAGATACGCAGTATTTT
CDR3 protein: CASSFRGAGPDTQYF

J gene: TRBJ1-6
clone size: NA
D gene: NA
V gene: TRBV18
CDR3 DNA: TGTGCCAGCTCACCTTGGGACCAGGGGAATTCACCCCTCCACTTT
CDR3 protein: CASSPWDQGNSPLHF

J gene: TRBJ1-4
clone size: NA
D gene: TRBD1
V gene: TRBV5-8
CDR3 DNA: TGTGCCAGCAGCTCGGGACAGATTAATGAAAAACTGTTTTTT
CDR3 protein: CASSSGQINEKLFF

J gene: TRBJ1-4
clone size: NA
D gene: NA
V gene: TRBV15
CDR3 DNA: TGTGCCACCAGCAGAGTCGGTTTGGAGAGAAAACTGTTTTTT
CDR3 protein: CATSRVGLERKLFF

J gene: TRBJ2-1
clone size: NA
D gene: NA
V gene: TRBV10-3
CDR3 DNA: TGTGCCATCAGGGGCGTAGGGTATGAGCAGTTCTTC
CDR3 protein: CAIRGVGYEQFF

J gene: TRBJ1-1
clone size: once
D gene: NA
V gene: TRBV6-5
CDR3 DNA: TGTGCCAGCAGTCCTGATCCTCGGGACTTTTATGAAGCTTTCTTT
CDR3 protein: CASSPDPRDFYEAFF

J gene: TRBJ2-5
clone size: NA
D gene: NA
V gene: TRBV24-1
CDR3 DNA: TGTGCCACCAGTGTCTTAGGACACGACAAAGAGACCCAGTACTTC
CDR3 protein: CATSVLGHDKETQYF

J gene: TRBJ1-4
clone size: NA
D gene: NA
V gene: TRBV5-1
CDR3 DNA: TGCGCCAGCAGCTTGGGGACGACTGAGGGTGAAAAACTGTTTTTT
CDR3 protein: CASSLGTTEGEKLFF

J gene: TRBJ2-2
clone size: NA
D gene: TRBD2
V gene: TRBV27
CDR3 DNA: TGTGCCAGCAGTTTATCGAGTCCTAGCGGGGGTGTCAGCGGGGAGCTGTTTTTT
CDR3 protein: CASSLSSPSGGVSGELFF

J gene: TRBJ2-3
clone size: NA
D gene: NA
V gene: TRBV7-7
CDR3 DNA: TGTGCCAGCAGCTTAGTACAGGGAACAGATACGCAGTATTTT
CDR3 protein: CASSLVQGTDTQYF

J gene: TRBJ1-5
clone size: few
D gene: NA
V gene: TRBV30
CDR3 DNA: TGTGCCTGGAGCCCTTCGCAGCCCAATCAGCCCCAGCATTTT
CDR3 protein: CAWSPSQPNQPQHF

J gene: TRBJ1-2
clone size: NA
D gene: NA
V gene: TRBV19
CDR3 DNA: TGTGCCAGTAGTATTGACTCCCCAGTCGGTGGCTACACCTTC
CDR3 protein: CASSIDSPVGGYTF

J gene: TRBJ2-2
clone size: NA
D gene: NA
V gene: TRBV3-1/TRBV3-2
CDR3 DNA: TGTGCCAGCAGCCAAGATCGGACAGCCGGGGAGCTGTTTTTT
CDR3 protein: CASSQDRTAGELFF

J gene: TRBJ2-5
clone size: NA
D gene: NA
V gene: TRBV7-9
CDR3 DNA: TGTGCCAGCAGCTTAGGCAGGGGAGAGACCCAGTACTTC
CDR3 protein: CASSLGRGETQYF

J gene: TRBJ2-3
clone size: NA
D gene: NA
V gene: TRBV11-2
CDR3 DNA: TGTGCCAGCAGCTTACGGTTTGCAGATACGCAGTATTTT
CDR3 protein: CASSLRFADTQYF

J gene: TRBJ2-1
clone size: once
D gene: NA
V gene: TRBV18
CDR3 DNA: TGTGCCAGCTCACCGTCCTTTTACAATGAGCAGTTCTTC
CDR3 protein: CASSPSFYNEQFF

J gene: TRBJ2-6
clone size: NA
D gene: TRBD1
V gene: TRBV7-9
CDR3 DNA: TGTGCCAGCAGCATTCGGAGGACAGGCGGTTCTCCTGGGGCCAACGTCCTGACTTTC
CDR3 protein: CASSIRRTGGSPGANVLTF

J gene: TRBJ1-2
clone size: NA
D gene: TRBD1
V gene: TRBV7-8
CDR3 DNA: TGTGCCAGCAGCTTAGCCGGACAGGGCCTCTATGGCTACACCTTC
CDR3 protein: CASSLAGQGLYGYTF

J gene: TRBJ2-2
clone size: few
D gene: NA
V gene: TRBV3-1/TRBV3-2
CDR3 DNA: TGTGCCAGCAGCCAAGAAAGGGTACGCACCGGGGAGCTGTTTTTT
CDR3 protein: CASSQERVRTGELFF

J gene: TRBJ1-3
clone size: once
D gene: NA
V gene: TRBV2
CDR3 DNA: TGTGCCAGCAGTGTGGAGACAGTGACGTTAAACTCTGGAAACACCATATATTTT
CDR3 protein: CASSVETVTLNSGNTIYF

J gene: TRBJ1-6
clone size: NA
D gene: NA
V gene: TRBV2
CDR3 DNA: TGTGCCAGCAGTGATAGGGCAGGGAGCCGGAGTTCACCCCTCCACTTT
CDR3 protein: CASSDRAGSRSSPLHF

J gene: TRBJ2-6
clone size: NA
D gene: TRBD1
V gene: TRBV12-5
CDR3 DNA: TGTGCTAGTGGGCGGGACAGGCTCTCTGGGGCCAACGTCCTGACTTTC
CDR3 protein: CASGRDRLSGANVLTF

J gene: TRBJ2-3
clone size: NA
D gene: TRBD2
V gene: TRBV25-1
CDR3 DNA: TGTGCCTGCCAGCGGGGGAGCACAGATACGCAGTATTTT
CDR3 protein: CACQRGSTDTQYF

J gene: TRBJ1-1
clone size: NA
D gene: NA
V gene: TRBV5-1
CDR3 DNA: TGCGCCAGCAGCTTGCGGGGATTCGGCACTGAAGCTTTCTTT
CDR3 protein: CASSLRGFGTEAFF

J gene: TRBJ1-4
clone size: NA
D gene: TRBD1
V gene: TRBV20-1
CDR3 DNA: TGCAGTGCTAGTGAGGCCGGGACAGGGGGCGAAAAACTGTTTTTT
CDR3 protein: CSASEAGTGGEKLFF

J gene: TRBJ2-1
clone size: few
D gene: NA
V gene: TRBV5-1
CDR3 DNA: TGCGCCAGCAGCTTGGGGGGGGTACGAGGGGGCAATGAGCAGTTCTTC
CDR3 protein: CASSLGGVRGGNEQFF

J gene: TRBJ1-5
clone size: NA
D gene: TRBD1
V gene: TRBV18
CDR3 DNA: TGTGCCAGCTCACTCCGGACAGGACATAGCAATCAGCCCCAGCATTTT
CDR3 protein: CASSLRTGHSNQPQHF

J gene: TRBJ2-6
clone size: NA
D gene: NA
V gene: TRBV24-1
CDR3 DNA: TGTGCCACCGGGGTGTCCTCTGGGGCCAACGTCCTGACTTTC
CDR3 protein: CATGVSSGANVLTF

J gene: TRBJ1-1
clone size: NA
D gene: TRBD1
V gene: TRBV27
CDR3 DNA: TGTGCCAGCAGTTTATCGGGGACAGGGGGGGGAACTGAAGCTTTCTTT
CDR3 protein: CASSLSGTGGGTEAFF

J gene: TRBJ2-1
clone size: NA
D gene: NA
V gene: TRBV2
CDR3 DNA: TGTGCCAGCAGTGATCCGCCCCAGGTGTTCTTC
CDR3 protein: CASSDPPQVFF

J gene: TRBJ2-5
clone size: NA
D gene: TRBD2
V gene: TRBV2
CDR3 DNA: TGTGCCAGCAGGCGGGGGGGGTCCCAAGAGACCCAGTACTTC
CDR3 protein: CASRRGGSQETQYF

J gene: TRBJ1-3
clone size: NA
D gene: TRBD1
V gene: TRBV2
CDR3 DNA: TGTGCCAGCGGGGGACAGGGCGACTCTGGAAACACCATATATTTT
CDR3 protein: CASGGQGDSGNTIYF

J gene: TRBJ1-2
clone size: once
D gene: NA
V gene: TRBV2
CDR3 DNA: TGTGCCAGCTGTCGCGGGAGCTATGGCTACACCTTC
CDR3 protein: CASCRGSYGYTF

J gene: TRBJ1-2
clone size: NA
D gene: TRBD1
V gene: TRBV18
CDR3 DNA: TGTGCCAGCTCACCCCTGGGACAGAACTATGGCTACACCTTC
CDR3 protein: CASSPLGQNYGYTF

J gene: TRBJ2-5
clone size: NA
D gene: TRBD2
V gene: TRBV4-1
CDR3 DNA: TGCGCCAGCAGCCAAGGTCCTAGCGGGGGGGCCGGGGAGACCCAGTACTTC
CDR3 protein: CASSQGPSGGAGETQYF

J gene: TRBJ1-2
clone size: NA
D gene: NA
V gene: TRBV18
CDR3 DNA: TGTGCCAGCTCACCTTCCGGAGGAAGCTATGGCTACACCTTC
CDR3 protein: CASSPSGGSYGYTF

J gene: TRBJ1-5
clone size: NA
D gene: TRBD1
V gene: TRBV6-5
CDR3 DNA: TGTGCCAGCAGTTTCGGACAGGACAATCAGCCCCAGCATTTT
CDR3 protein: CASSFGQDNQPQHF

J gene: TRBJ2-1
clone size: NA
D gene: NA
V gene: TRBV19
CDR3 DNA: TGTGCCAGTAGTGTCTCCTCCCGGTACCCCTACAATGAGCAGTTCTTC
CDR3 protein: CASSVSSRYPYNEQFF

J gene: TRBJ1-2
clone size: once
D gene: TRBD1
V gene: TRBV6-5
CDR3 DNA: TGTGCCAGCAGCTCCCCTAGGACAGGGATTTATGGCTACACCTTC
CDR3 protein: CASSSPRTGIYGYTF